This T cell receptor (beta chain) was captured in a study of T-cell memory formation after mild COVID-19. Notes on the study in general: Mainly CM and EM harbored the contracting CD4+ clones; mainly EMRA harbored the CD8+ ones.

TCRdb reprocessed the 5' RACE reads via MiXCR and lists one record per CDR3 protein. The data show around 500,000 distinct CDR3 sequences, with roughly 20% seen just once and about 12% held by the top ten. The CDR3 spans 16 residues. Germline V lookup: CDR1 ENHRY, CDR2 SYGVKD. V gave up 0 bases and J gave up 5 bases; unmatched junction bases: 7. This clonotype was detected a few times. The target antigen is unknown. The sequenced material came from PBMCs or a T cell subset sorted from them (not recorded which). J is TRBJ2-7 and V is TRBV10-3; TRBD2 aligns across 10 bases. The clonotype was recovered from an adult woman who had mild COVID-19 (a few samples of this study predate the infection). Cell type and time point are not known. The CDR3 protein is CAISESSASGSHEQYF. The DNA of the CDR3 is TGTGCCATCAGTGAGTCTTCGGCTAGCGGGAGCCACGAGCAGTACTTC.